Listed here is a single T cell receptor (beta chain). Its cognate antigen is unknown. Rearranged V-D-J TRB sequences were amplified with a mixed TRB-A/B primer pool. TCRdb reprocessed the multiplex PCR reads with MiXCR, giving one entry per CDR3 protein. The table lists some 9,000 distinct CDR3 sequences, just over 40% of them singletons. These data come from a study of T cell repertoires in aging, cancer and after chemotherapy. Study-wide points: Age-matched healthy donors had significantly more diverse, less clonal blood TCR repertoires than untreated cancer patients. The repertoire data cannot show anything about immunological memory following chemotherapy.

The germline gives CDR1 LNHDA, CDR2 SQIVND (reference sequence). The ends were cut back, 10 bases at V and 1 base at J, with 17 bases in the middle. The CDR3 length is 14 residues. Peripheral blood genomic DNA, not sorted cells or RNA, was the template. The TCR originated in a human donor with a solid tumor. The material sequenced was blood. This chain joins TRBV19 and TRBJ2-7; D perhaps matches TRBD1 (5 bases). The CDR3 DNA reads TGTGCCACCAGGGTGCTTCCTACTTCCTACGAGCAGTACTTC. Amino acids: CATRVLPTSYEQYF.